Shown below are 30 T cell receptor beta chains from a single sample sequenced in a study of blood T cell repertoires in COVID-19 (dated by TCRdb to 2018 to 2020). Receptor libraries were prepared by the immunoSEQ multiplex PCR assay. TCRdb stores this immuneACCESS table with in-frame sequences only. Part of the clones is absent; in the studies checked, under half of the shortfall reflects unresolved V genes, and no reason is known for the rest. In all, the sample holds around 180,000 clones, and approximately 86% of those were seen once. In total, the top ten clones hold less than 8% of the sample. The sequenced sample consisted of peripheral blood. These receptors were taken from an elderly man with COVID-19, enrolled during active disease.

J is TRBJ2-2 and V is TRBV5-1, with D possibly being TRBD1 (5 bases). The germline V and J ends were trimmed by 2 bases and 0 bases, with 17 bases remaining between them. CDR1 and CDR2 from the germline V gene are SGHRS and YFSETQ. The CDR3 loop spans 18 amino acids. CDR3 sequence reads: CASSFPRADGTNTGELFF. The CDR3 region has the DNA TGCGCCAGCAGCTTTCCCAGGGCTGACGGTACGAACACCGGGGAGCTGTTTTTT.

This chain joins TRBV5-1 and TRBJ2-3; TRBD2 aligns across 10 bases. CDR3 length: 16 amino acids. The V and J ends lost 4 bases and 4 bases, in that order; junction bases with no gene match: 9. CDR1 is SGHRS and CDR2 is YFSETQ in the germline V gene. CDR3 protein: CASSLQLSGGADTQYF. Here the CDR3 DNA reads TGCGCCAGCAGCCTCCAGCTCAGCGGGGGGGCAGATACGCAGTATTTT. The variable domain in full, with the rest retrieved from reference TRBV5-1 and TRBJ2-3, is KAGVTQTPRYLIKTRGQQVTLSCSPISGHRSVSWYQQTPGQGLQFLFEYFSETQRNKGNFPGRFSGRQFSNSRSEMNVSTLELGDSALYLCASSLQLSGGADTQYFGPGTRLTVL.

The chain links TRBV4-1 to TRBJ1-3; tentative D call: TRBD1 (5 bases). Germline lookup yields CDR1 MGHRA and CDR2 YSYEKL. This CDR3 contains 15 residues. Between the trimmed V and J ends, which lost 2 bases and 0 bases, there was a span of 8 bases. CDR3 region: CASSQSQGSGNTIYF. The DNA of the CDR3 is TGCGCCAGCAGCCAATCCCAGGGCTCTGGAAACACCATATATTTT.

The chain links TRBV24-1 to TRBJ2-1; 8 bases map to TRBD2. V shed 3 bases and J 0 bases; nucleotides not matched to a gene: 0. CDR1 is KGHDR, CDR2 SFDVKD, per germline. The CDR3 spans 15 residues. CDR3 DNA sequence: TGTGCCACCAGTGATAGCGGGGGCTCCTACAATGAGCAGTTCTTC. It is translated as CATSDSGGSYNEQFF.

This clone was recorded a few times. V and J are TRBV10-1 and TRBJ1-1; 9 bases line up with TRBD1. The CDR3 has 14 amino acids. Germline CDR1 reads WNHNN; CDR2 reads SYGVQD (reference sequence). With 5 bases clipped from V and 1 base from J, the junction kept 2 bases outside the gene matches. This CDR3 is CASSKGQGNTEAFF. The CDR3 DNA sequence: TGCGCCAGCAGTAAGGGACAGGGGAACACTGAAGCTTTCTTT.

J is TRBJ1-2 and V is TRBV5-6, with no clear D. Germline V gives CDR1 SGHDT, CDR2 YYEEEE. Trimming removed 4 bases at V and 6 bases at J, with 10 bases between. This CDR3 has 12 amino acids. CDR3 sequence reads: CASSLVGDGYTF. In DNA form, the CDR3 reads TGTGCCAGCAGCCTGGTAGGAGATGGCTACACCTTC.

The chain uses TRBV6-1 and TRBJ1-2; D gene uncertain. V dropped 1 base and J dropped 8 bases, with 8 bases sitting between them. The CDR3 is 12 residues long. Germline V gene lookup returns CDR1 MNHNS and CDR2 SASEGT. CDR3 sequence (DNA): TGTGCCAGCAGTGAAGGGAGTTACGGCTACACCTTC. This codes for CASSEGSYGYTF.

V gene TRBV14 combines with J gene TRBJ2-7; the D gene is possibly TRBD1 (6 bases). The CDR3 sequence is 15 residues long. Trimming cost V 3 bases and J 6 bases, with 18 bases left between them. The germline gives CDR1 SGHDN, CDR2 FVKESK. CDR3 DNA sequence: TGTGCCAGCAGCCACCGTGGGACAAGGACCATCGAGCAGTACTTC. This sequence encodes CASSHRGTRTIEQYF.

This chain links TRBV7-2 with TRBJ1-1; D unresolved. CDR1 SGHTA and CDR2 FQGNSA come from the germline V gene. The CDR3 sequence is 13 residues long. Deletions cut 6 bases from V and 0 bases from J, with 8 bases between. The CDR3 is CASRSLVNTEAFF. The CDR3 DNA is TGTGCCAGCAGATCCCTAGTGAACACTGAAGCTTTCTTT.

A single count supports this clone. The J gene is TRBJ2-3, the V gene TRBV27; 10 positions match TRBD1. This CDR3 has 17 amino acids. Unmatched junction bases numbered 9, after V lost 5 bases and J lost 1 base. Per the germline V gene, CDR1 is MNHEY and CDR2 is SMNVEV (reference sequence). CDR3 protein: CASSPRDRGWGTDTQYF. The CDR3 DNA follows: TGTGCCAGCAGTCCCCGGGACAGGGGTTGGGGCACAGATACGCAGTATTTT.

The chain is built from TRBV7-2 and TRBJ1-2; D is uncertain. V was clipped by 7 bases and J by 1 base, with 10 bases between them. Germline V gene sequence: CDR1 SGHTA, CDR2 FQGNSA. The CDR3 is 13 amino acids. CDR3: CASILTVNYGYTF. CDR3 coding DNA: TGTGCCAGCATCCTTACAGTTAACTATGGCTACACCTTC.

This sequence joins TRBV6-5 and TRBJ1-1, with unresolved D. The V gene's germline CDR1 is MNHEY and CDR2 SVGAGI. Trimming removed 7 bases from V and 1 base from J, with 13 bases in between. The CDR3 has 14 amino acids. The CDR3 is CASKNRVTNTEAFF. The CDR3 nucleotides read TGTGCCAGCAAGAACCGGGTCACGAACACTGAAGCTTTCTTT.

This chain links TRBV5-1 with TRBJ1-1; 7 bases are a match to TRBD1. Germline CDR1 is SGHRS and CDR2 is YFSETQ. This CDR3 is built from 16 residues. J was trimmed by 3 bases and V by 5 bases; bases with no gene match: 13. CDR3 in amino acids: CASRVSTGVSYTEAFF. The DNA of the CDR3 is TGCGCCAGCAGGGTCTCTACAGGGGTTTCTTACACTGAAGCTTTCTTT. The whole variable domain, remainder taken from reference TRBV5-1 and TRBJ1-1, is KAGVTQTPRYLIKTRGQQVTLSCSPISGHRSVSWYQQTPGQGLQFLFEYFSETQRNKGNFPGRFSGRQFSNSRSEMNVSTLELGDSALYLCASRVSTGVSYTEAFFGQGTRLTVV.

This clone was counted a single time. The rearrangement uses TRBV9 and TRBJ2-1; D is undetermined. Germline CDR1 reads SGDLS; CDR2 reads YYNGEE. This CDR3 is built from 13 residues. Trimming removed 2 bases at V and 9 bases at J, with 12 bases between. The CDR3 region is CASSVYPYGEQFF. The CDR3 region has the DNA TGTGCCAGCAGCGTGTACCCCTATGGTGAGCAGTTCTTC.

This clone was detected only a few times. The CDR3 is CASRYQGAEYGYTF. As DNA, the CDR3 is TGTGCCAGCAGGTATCAGGGGGCGGAGTATGGCTACACCTTC. This chain joins TRBV7-9 and TRBJ1-2; 8 bases map to TRBD1. V lost 6 bases, J lost 5 bases, and 8 bases stayed unmatched. CDR3 length: 14 residues. Germline values: CDR1 SEHNR, CDR2 FQNEAQ (reference sequence).

V and J are TRBV4-1 and TRBJ1-3; D is unclear. This CDR3 is 14 amino acids long. The germline V and J ends were trimmed by 1 base and 5 bases, with 9 bases remaining between them. Germline V gene lookup returns CDR1 MGHRA and CDR2 YSYEKL. DNA for the CDR3: TGCGCCAGCAGCCAAGCGCCGACACGAAACACCATATATTTT. As protein: CASSQAPTRNTIYF.

This clone was found once. The chain is built from TRBV19 and TRBJ1-1; D is unresolved. Germline lookup yields CDR1 LNHDA and CDR2 SQIVND (reference sequence). The CDR3 is 13 amino acids. V was cut by 1 base and J by 0 bases, with 3 bases left in between. DNA for the CDR3: TGTGCCAGTAGTATAGCAGTGAACACTGAAGCTTTCTTT. Residues: CASSIAVNTEAFF.

The V gene is TRBV5-1, the J gene TRBJ2-2; D not resolved. The V end lost 4 bases, the J end lost 2 bases, and 18 bases lay between the germline ends. The CDR3 has 17 residues. CDR1 and CDR2 (germline): SGHRS, YFSETQ. CDR3 loop: CASSQSLSSFNTGELFF. The CDR3 DNA reads as TGCGCCAGCAGCCAGTCCCTTTCTTCCTTTAACACCGGGGAGCTGTTTTTT.

This clone was observed once. The V call is TRBV12-3 or TRBV12-4, the J call TRBJ2-5; 7 nucleotides line up with TRBD1. The V segment lost 5 bases and the J segment 5 bases; nucleotides outside the gene matches: 5. The CDR3 extends over 13 amino acids. The chain's CDR3 is CASSLQGVETQYF. In DNA, the CDR3 is TGTGCCAGCAGTCTCCAGGGGGTGGAGACCCAGTACTTC.

The chain has TRBV7-9 and TRBJ1-3; tentative D call: TRBD1 (5 bases). The CDR3 extends over 14 amino acids. The germline gives CDR1 SEHNR, CDR2 FQNEAQ (reference sequence). V was clipped by 7 bases and J by 0 bases, with 10 bases between them. As DNA, the CDR3 is TGTGCCAGCACTTCGGGGGGCTCTGGAAACACCATATATTTT. Translated: CASTSGGSGNTIYF. Full variable domain (remainder filled in from reference TRBV7-9 and TRBJ1-3): DTGVSQNPRHKITKRGQNVTFRCDPISEHNRLYWYRQTLGQGPEFLTYFQNEAQLEKSRLLSDRFSAERPKGSFSTLEIQRTEQGDSAMYLCASTSGGSGNTIYFGEGSWLTVV.

In regard to this clone: Mismatch with germline at one junction end may stem from a read error. The chain employs TRBV27 and TRBJ2-2, with D tentatively TRBD1 (6 bases). CDR1 and CDR2 from the germline V gene are MNHEY and SMNVEV (reference sequence). This CDR3 has 15 residues. CDR3 sequence reads: CASSTQGANSGELFF. DNA for the CDR3: TGTGCCAGCAGCACACAGGGCGCGAACTCCGGGGAGCTGTTTTTT.

The chain uses TRBV11-2 and TRBJ2-6; D gene unclear. V was trimmed by 5 bases and J by 4 bases, leaving 6 bases between them. The CDR3 spans 13 residues. From germline, CDR1 is SGHAT and CDR2 FQNNGV. The CDR3 DNA reads as TGTGCCAGCAGCCTAAGAGGGGCCAACGTCCTGACTTTC. This translates into CASSLRGANVLTF.

The chain combines TRBV10-1 with TRBJ1-3; D remains unclear. From germline, CDR1 is WNHNN and CDR2 SYGVQD (reference sequence). The CDR3 totals 14 residues. Trimming stripped 8 bases from V and 2 bases from J, with 13 bases between. CDR3: CASSPGSTGNTIYF. The CDR3, as DNA: TGCGCCAGCTCCCCGGGATCTACTGGAAACACCATATATTTT.

This chain uses TRBV11-3 with TRBJ1-1; tentatively, D is TRBD1 (5 bases). Germline lookup yields CDR1 SGHNT and CDR2 YENEEA. The V end lost 5 bases, the J end lost 1 base, and 14 bases lay between the germline ends. The CDR3 totals 15 residues. The CDR3 loop reads CASSQTGLPNTEAFF. CDR3 bases: TGTGCCAGCAGCCAAACGGGACTGCCGAACACTGAAGCTTTCTTT.

This sequence joins TRBV6-5 and TRBJ2-7; 7 bases map to TRBD1. The CDR3 length is 14 residues. Germline assignment: CDR1 MNHEY and CDR2 SVGAGI. With V trimmed by 4 bases and J by 3 bases, 6 bases remained unmatched. The CDR3 loop is CASSSGQKYYEQYF. The CDR3 nucleotides are TGTGCCAGCAGTTCGGGACAGAAATACTACGAGCAGTACTTC.

The rearrangement links TRBV3-1 (or the pseudogene TRBV3-2) to TRBJ1-4; D call uncertain. Trimming took off 4 bases at V and 8 bases at J, with 14 bases between the two ends. Germline V gene data show CDR1 as LGHDT and CDR2 as YNNKEL (reference sequence). The CDR3 is made up of 14 amino acids. The CDR3 spells CASSPGEGREKLFF. CDR3 bases: TGTGCCAGCAGCCCCGGAGAGGGCCGAGAAAAACTGTTTTTT.

The chain couples TRBV5-4 to TRBJ1-1; D perhaps matches TRBD1 (5 bases). The CDR3 extends over 13 amino acids. V was trimmed by 4 bases and J by 1 base, leaving 8 bases between them. CDR1 is SGHNT and CDR2 is YYREEE in the germline V gene (reference sequence). CDR3 DNA: TGTGCCAGCAGCCGCGACAGGAACACTGAAGCTTTCTTT. Translating gives CASSRDRNTEAFF.

The chain is built from TRBV21-1 and TRBJ2-3; the DNA was not compared with TRBD2, the D call given in the table. TRBV21-1 constitutes a pseudogene. This CDR3 comprises 20 residues. The chain's CDR3 is CASSKDAPRDDKPGTDTQYF. As DNA, the CDR3 is TGTGCCAGCAGCAAAGACGCGCCGAGGGATGACAAACCGGGCACAGATACGCAGTATTTT.

The chain couples TRBV19 to TRBJ1-1; maybe TRBD1 (5 bases). CDR3 length equals 12 residues. Germline V CDR1 and CDR2: LNHDA, SQIVND (reference sequence). Trimming stripped 7 bases from V and 10 bases from J, with 16 bases between. CDR3 in amino acids: CASTDSRKGAFF. The CDR3 DNA reads as TGTGCCAGTACTGACAGCAGGAAGGGAGCTTTCTTT.

This clone was detected only once. The V call is TRBV7-9, the J call TRBJ1-6; the D gene is possibly TRBD1 (5 bases). Germline V gives CDR1 SEHNR, CDR2 FQNEAQ (reference sequence). V shed 5 bases and J shed 9 bases, with 17 bases lying between them. The CDR3 is made up of 15 amino acids. DNA for the CDR3: TGTGCCAGCAGCCTCTGGGGGGGGGTGAGTTCACCCCTCCACTTT. It specifies CASSLWGGVSSPLHF.